Presented here are 21 T cell receptor beta chains from one specimen sequenced in a study of vaccination and CD4 T cells after COVID-19. Treatment defined: 10-day PBMC culture with coronavirus spike peptide pools or control peptides (ViraFEST assay). Antigens of these TCRs are unknown. At the Johns Hopkins FTIC core, DNA taken from cultured CD4+ T cells was sequenced by way of the Oncomine TCR Beta short-read assay. One entry per CDR3 protein, called by TCRdb with MiXCR from the PCR reads. The table includes some 12,000 distinct CDR3 sequences, approximately 54% detected once. This sample comprised cultured CD4+ T cells from blood, obtained after SARS-CoV-2 vaccination. These receptors were obtained from a human donor with COVID-19.

This rearrangement joins TRBV4-3 to TRBJ1-5, with a tentative D call TRBD1 (5 bases). V was clipped by 4 bases and J by 11 bases, with 18 bases between them. CDR3 length: 14 residues. Germline-derived CDR1 and CDR2 are LGHNA and YSLEER. The CDR3 bases are TGCGCCAGCAGCCCCAATCCGGGGGTGGGGGCCCAGCATTTT. Translated: CASSPNPGVGAQHF.

This clonotype was observed a few times. As DNA, the CDR3 is TGTGCCAGCAGCGAACGACTAGCGGGGGACCGTACTAAGTACTTC. Its protein product is CASSERLAGDRTKYF. This chain connects TRBV7-2 to TRBJ2-7; 12 bases are shared with TRBD2. The germline gives CDR1 SGHTA, CDR2 FQGNSA. CDR3 length: 15 residues. Trimming cost V 5 bases and J 11 bases; bases outside gene matches: 13.

The chain uses TRBV29-1 and TRBJ1-5; perhaps TRBD1 as D (5 bases). The CDR3 has 14 residues. With 4 bases removed from V and 0 bases from J, the gap between germline ends came to 10 bases. Looked up from germline, CDR1 is SQVTM and CDR2 is ANQGSEA. The CDR3 DNA reads TGCAGCGTTGGGGGGGGGAGTAGCAATCAGCCCCAGCATTTT. It is translated as CSVGGGSSNQPQHF. The entire variable domain, with the rest obtained from reference TRBV29-1 and TRBJ1-5, is as follows: SAVISQKPSRDICQRGTSLTIQCQVDSQVTMMFWYRQQPGQSLTLIATANQGSEATYESGFVIDKFPISRPNLTFSTLTVSNMSPEDSSIYLCSVGGGSSNQPQHFGDGTRLSIL.

Written as DNA, the CDR3 is TGCAGTGTTGGACTAGCGGGGGACGAGCAGTACTTC. Its protein product is CSVGLAGDEQYF. The chain combines TRBV20-1 with TRBJ2-7, with 13 bases that match TRBD2. Unmatched junction bases numbered 2, after V lost 7 bases and J lost 5 bases. CDR3 length: 12 residues. Looked up from germline, CDR1 is DFQATT and CDR2 is SNEGSKA (reference sequence).

In its sample, this clonotype was seen a few times. The chain employs TRBV12-3 or TRBV12-4 and TRBJ2-7; 7 bases are shared with TRBD2. Trimming took 3 bases from V and 7 from J; bases not matched to a gene: 0. CDR3 length equals 11 residues. CDR3 in DNA: TGTGCCAGCAGTTTGGGGGGGGAGCAGTACTTC. The encoded protein is CASSLGGEQYF.

Judged by abundance, this clonotype is large. The chain carries TRBV20-1 and TRBJ2-5; perhaps TRBD2 as D (5 bases). V dropped 3 bases and J dropped 5 bases, with 13 bases sitting between them. Looked up from germline, CDR1 is DFQATT and CDR2 is SNEGSKA (reference sequence). There are 13 residues in the CDR3. CDR3 in DNA: TGCAGTGCTAGGCCCGGGGTCGGGGAGACCCAGTACTTC. Translating gives CSARPGVGETQYF.

The table lists this clonotype with a few counts. The rearrangement joins TRBV19 to TRBJ1-5, with D possibly matching TRBD1 (5 bases). Trimming pared 4 bases from V and 7 bases from J, leaving 17 bases between. The V gene's germline CDR1 is LNHDA and CDR2 SQIVND (reference sequence). The CDR3 covers 15 residues. CDR3 sequence reads: CASSTLAGSGQPQHF. The CDR3 nucleotides read TGTGCCAGTAGTACCCTTGCAGGGTCTGGACAGCCCCAGCATTTT.

The gene calls are TRBV6-2 or TRBV6-3 and TRBJ2-7; 9 bases align to TRBD2. Trimming cost V 8 bases and J 2 bases; bases outside gene matches: 10. CDR3 size: 15 residues. CDR1 is MNHEY and CDR2 is SVGEGT in the germline V gene. The CDR3 DNA reads as TGTGCCAGCCGATCCCCTAGCGGGACTCCCTACGAGCAGTACTTC. Its translation: CASRSPSGTPYEQYF.

This clonotype was seen once. The chain is built from TRBV4-1 and TRBJ1-2; 7 bases are a match to TRBD1. From germline, CDR1 is MGHRA and CDR2 YSYEKL. This CDR3 is built from 13 residues. Trimming removed 0 bases from V and 7 bases from J; junction bases left unmatched: 2. The CDR3 sequence is CASSQDRGFGYTF. The CDR3 bases are TGCGCCAGCAGCCAAGACAGGGGGTTTGGCTACACCTTC.

This clonotype was detected a few times. The rearrangement links TRBV19 to TRBJ1-6, with D perhaps TRBD1 (6 bases). Germline CDR1 is LNHDA and CDR2 is SQIVND (reference sequence). The V and J ends lost 5 bases and 8 bases respectively, with 13 bases between them. The CDR3 is made up of 14 amino acids. CDR3 in amino acids: CASSPTGFDSPLHF. CDR3 DNA: TGTGCCAGTAGTCCTACAGGGTTTGATTCACCCCTCCACTTT.

There are a few counts of this clonotype. The J gene is TRBJ1-2, the V gene TRBV19; 10 nucleotides agree with TRBD1. J lost 2 bases, V lost 6 bases, and 3 bases had no gene match. The CDR3 sequence is 14 residues long. Germline V gives CDR1 LNHDA, CDR2 SQIVND (reference sequence). The CDR3: CASSSTGGNYGYTF. The CDR3 nucleotides are TGTGCCAGTAGCTCGACAGGGGGCAACTATGGCTACACCTTC. The full variable domain, rest sourced from reference TRBV19 and TRBJ1-2, is DGGITQSPKYLFRKEGQNVTLSCEQNLNHDAMYWYRQDPGQGLRLIYYSQIVNDFQKGDIAEGYSVSREKKESFPLTVTSAQKNPTAFYLCASSSTGGNYGYTFGSGTRLTVV.

The chain carries TRBV2 and TRBJ2-2; TRBD1 might be the D (5 bases). CDR3 length equals 15 residues. Germline lookup yields CDR1 SNHLY and CDR2 FYNNEI. V shed 1 base and J shed 0 bases, with 6 bases lying between them. The CDR3 DNA reads as TGTGCCAGCAGTGAAGGACAGCCGAACACCGGGGAGCTGTTTTTT. This sequence encodes CASSEGQPNTGELFF.

The chain recombines TRBV29-1 with TRBJ2-5, with 12 bases fitting TRBD2. The CDR3 covers 15 residues. CDR1 SQVTM and CDR2 ANQGSEA come from the germline V gene. The J segment lost 8 bases and the V segment lost 6 bases, leaving 13 bases of the junction unmatched. CDR3 loop: CSVAVLAGGPLTQYF. The DNA for the CDR3 is TGCAGCGTCGCTGTTCTAGCGGGGGGGCCGTTAACCCAGTACTTC.

The V call is TRBV10-3, the J call TRBJ1-5, with a tentative D call TRBD1 (6 bases). Germline-derived CDR1 and CDR2 are ENHRY and SYGVKD. V lost 4 bases and J lost 5, with 9 bases in between. CDR3 length: 13 residues. CDR3: CAISGRGDQPQHF. The CDR3 bases are TGTGCCATCAGTGGTAGGGGGGATCAGCCCCAGCATTTT.

A few counts support this clonotype. This sequence joins TRBV27 and TRBJ1-5; 7 bases match TRBD1. Losses at the gene ends were 5 bases for V and 5 bases for J; bases not matched to a gene: 3. Germline lookup yields CDR1 MNHEY and CDR2 SMNVEV (reference sequence). There are 13 residues in the CDR3. The CDR3 is CASSRDRYQPQHF. CDR3 nucleotide sequence: TGTGCCAGCAGTCGGGACAGATATCAGCCCCAGCATTTT.

V usage is TRBV5-1 and J usage is TRBJ2-5; 8 bases fit TRBD2. The V gene end was trimmed by 4 bases and the J gene end by 5 bases; junction bases not matched to a gene: 10. Germline loops: CDR1 SGHRS, CDR2 YFSETQ. This CDR3 is 15 amino acids long. The CDR3 protein is CASSPTRGGPETQYF. CDR3 sequence (DNA): TGCGCCAGCAGCCCAACACGGGGGGGCCCGGAGACCCAGTACTTC.

This clonotype was observed a handful of times. V and J are TRBV20-1 and TRBJ2-5, with a tentative D call TRBD1 (5 bases). V lost 1 base and J 5 bases, leaving 14 bases between the germline ends. The CDR3 runs to 14 residues. Germline lookup yields CDR1 DFQATT and CDR2 SNEGSKA (reference sequence). The CDR3 DNA reads TGCAGTGCTAGAGGCCCAGACAGCAGGGAGACCCAGTACTTC. Its translation is CSARGPDSRETQYF.

The chain employs TRBV20-1 and TRBJ1-6; TRBD1 matches at 7 bases. This CDR3 has 15 residues. Germline CDR1 and CDR2: DFQATT and SNEGSKA (reference sequence). The junction had 6 bases not matched to a gene; V was cut back by 3 bases and J by 4 bases. The DNA for the CDR3 is TGCAGTGCTAGGGGAGAGACAGGGTATAATTCACCCCTCCACTTT. Translation: CSARGETGYNSPLHF.

The chain is built from TRBV20-1 and TRBJ1-2; no clear D. Germline V gene sequence: CDR1 DFQATT, CDR2 SNEGSKA (reference sequence). The CDR3 runs 14 residues. Trimming cost V 1 base and J 6 bases, with 15 bases left between them. In DNA, the CDR3 is TGCAGTGCTAGAGTCATGGGCTCTGGAAATGGCTACACCTTC. Translation: CSARVMGSGNGYTF.

This chain uses TRBV20-1 with TRBJ1-5; no clear D. V lost 6 bases and J 5 bases, leaving 20 bases between the germline ends. The CDR3 has 15 amino acids. The germline gives CDR1 DFQATT, CDR2 SNEGSKA (reference sequence). The chain's CDR3 is CSAPGGGGNYQPQHF. The CDR3 DNA reads as TGCAGTGCCCCAGGAGGCGGAGGGAATTATCAGCCCCAGCATTTT.

This clonotype has a handful of counts. Written as DNA, the CDR3 is TGTGCCAGCAGTAGCGGGGGGGGCGGGTATAGCAATCAGCCCCAGCATTTT. Translated: CASSSGGGGYSNQPQHF. The chain has TRBV27 and TRBJ1-5; D is perhaps TRBD1 (6 bases). The CDR3 runs 17 residues. Trimming shortened V by 5 bases and J by 0 bases, and 17 bases separated the two germline ends. Germline V gives CDR1 MNHEY, CDR2 SMNVEV (reference sequence).